This TCR beta chain comes out of a study of T cell responses to AZD1222 COVID-19 vaccine. Study results and caveats: Baseline antibody screening turned up just 6 or 7 seropositive AZD1222 recipients. At 160-218 and 743-854, vaccine-associated CD4 TCRs were dominant, and they spanned spike.

Comments on this clone: Its antigen is unidentified.

Germline CDR1 and CDR2: MNHEY and SMNVEV (reference sequence). The CDR3 runs to 15 residues. V dropped 2 bases and J dropped 7 bases, with 18 bases sitting between them. Second doses at about 4 or about 12 weeks were pooled. Produced via immunoSEQ multiplex PCR; TCRdb's table is partial and in-frame only. The data contain approximately 140,000 clones, around 90% of them singletons. The chain is built from TRBV27 and TRBJ2-7, with D perhaps being TRBD1 or TRBD2 (6 bases each). This specimen was peripheral blood, taken 28 days after the second AZD1222 dose. This TCR came from an adult who received the AZD1222 COVID-19 vaccine. The CDR3 sequence: CASSLTGGLWREQYF. The CDR3 DNA is TGTGCCAGCAGTTTAACTGGGGGGCTCTGGCGTGAGCAGTACTTC.